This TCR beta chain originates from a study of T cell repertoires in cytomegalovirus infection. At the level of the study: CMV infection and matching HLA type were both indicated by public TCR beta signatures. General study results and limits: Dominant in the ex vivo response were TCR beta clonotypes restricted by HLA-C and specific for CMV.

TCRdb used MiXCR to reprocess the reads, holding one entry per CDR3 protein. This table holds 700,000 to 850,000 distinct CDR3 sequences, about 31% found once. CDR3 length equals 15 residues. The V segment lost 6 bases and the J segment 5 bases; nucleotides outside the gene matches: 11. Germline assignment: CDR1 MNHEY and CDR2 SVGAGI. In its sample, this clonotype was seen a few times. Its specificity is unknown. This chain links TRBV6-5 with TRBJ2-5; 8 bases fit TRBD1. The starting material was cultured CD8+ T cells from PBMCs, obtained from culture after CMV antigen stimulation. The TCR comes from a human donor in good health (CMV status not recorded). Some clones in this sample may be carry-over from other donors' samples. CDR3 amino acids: CASRPRDRIWETQYF. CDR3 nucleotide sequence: TGTGCCAGCAGACCTAGGGACAGGATATGGGAGACCCAGTACTTC.